The 29 T cell receptor beta chains below come from one sample, sequenced in a study of blood T cell repertoires in COVID-19. Some clones are missing from TCRdb's copy, which holds only in-frame ones; the method was immunoSEQ multiplex PCR. The table lists approximately 300,000 clones, less than 85% of them singletons, with approximately 1.9% in the top ten. The sequenced sample consisted of PBMCs or T cells enriched from blood (not recorded which). These receptors originate from a woman aged 25 to 45 who had been exposed to COVID-19.

This clone showed up just once. The chain has TRBV9 and TRBJ1-1; no clear D. Germline CDR1 and CDR2: SGDLS and YYNGEE. V was pared by 3 bases and J by 1 base, with 7 bases between. CDR3 length: 13 amino acids. CDR3 loop: CASSGSGNTEAFF. The CDR3 DNA reads TGTGCCAGCAGCGGGTCAGGGAACACTGAAGCTTTCTTT.

The V and J genes are TRBV7-8 and TRBJ1-1; D unclear. The germline V gene encodes CDR1 SGHVS and CDR2 FQNEAQ. This CDR3 has 13 residues. Trimming shortened V by 3 bases and J by 1 base, and 6 bases separated the two germline ends. The CDR3 nucleotides are TGTGCCAGCAGCTTTCGCAGGAACACTGAAGCTTTCTTT. Translating it yields CASSFRRNTEAFF.

The rearrangement links TRBV28 to TRBJ1-2; maybe TRBD1 (6 bases). CDR1 is MDHEN, CDR2 SYDVKM, per germline. The V gene lost 2 bases and the J gene lost 1 base, with 11 bases spanning the gap. The CDR3 has 15 residues. The CDR3 region is CASSLGGALNYGYTF. The DNA for the CDR3 is TGTGCCAGCAGTTTAGGGGGGGCTCTTAACTATGGCTACACCTTC.

This chain uses TRBV27 with TRBJ2-5; tentatively, D is TRBD1 (6 bases). Germline V lookup: CDR1 MNHEY, CDR2 SMNVEV (reference sequence). V was pared by 5 bases and J by 5 bases, with 12 bases between. The CDR3 covers 13 residues. In nucleotides, the CDR3 is TGTGCCAGCAGTGAAGGGGGTCCCGAGACCCAGTACTTC. Encoded protein: CASSEGGPETQYF.

This clone occurred a few times. The V and J genes are TRBV13 and TRBJ2-3; either TRBD1 or TRBD2 may supply D (10 bases each). This CDR3 is 22 amino acids long. The V end was cut by 5 bases, the J end by 3 bases, with 36 bases between. Germline CDR1 reads PRHDT; CDR2 reads FYEKMQ (reference sequence). CDR3 loop: CASSPRTGGRSGRASRTDTQYF. The DNA for the CDR3 is TGTGCCAGCAGCCCGAGGACAGGGGGTAGGAGCGGGAGGGCCTCGAGGACAGATACGCAGTATTTT.

A few counts support this clone. The junction departs from the called germline gene at one end, perhaps through a read error. The V call is TRBV7-2, the J call TRBJ1-1, with D perhaps matching TRBD1 (5 bases). CDR3 length: 15 amino acids. Per the germline V gene, CDR1 is SGHTA and CDR2 is FQGNSA. DNA for the CDR3: TGTGCCAGCACCTTAGAAGGACACTTGAACACTGAAGCTTTCTTT. Its protein is CASTLEGHLNTEAFF. Based on the CDR3 plus reference TRBV7-2 and TRBJ1-1, the full variable domain is GAGVSQSPSNKVTEKGKDVELRCDPISGHTALYWYRQSLGQGLEFLIYFQGNSAPDKSGLPSDRFSAERTGGSVSTLTIQRTQQEDSAVYLCASTLEGHLNTEAFFGQGTRLTVV.

This chain uses TRBV6-1 with TRBJ2-5; D ambiguous. Germline CDR1 MNHNS, CDR2 SASEGT. Trimming stripped 2 bases from V and 0 bases from J, with 10 bases between. The CDR3 totals 15 residues. The CDR3 nucleotides are TGTGCCAGCAGTGAACAAAGGAGCTACCAAGAGACCCAGTACTTC. It encodes CASSEQRSYQETQYF.

The chain recombines TRBV5-1 with TRBJ1-1; D may be TRBD1 (6 bases). Trimming shortened V by 1 base and J by 5 bases, and 15 bases separated the two germline ends. Germline lookup yields CDR1 SGHRS and CDR2 YFSETQ. This CDR3 is built from 15 residues. Here the CDR3 reads CASSLSGQTQTEAFF. The CDR3 DNA sequence: TGCGCCAGCAGCTTGTCAGGACAGACACAGACTGAAGCTTTCTTT.

The gene calls are TRBV29-1 and TRBJ1-2; 7 positions agree with TRBD1. Germline CDR1 and CDR2: SQVTM and ANQGSEA. The CDR3 covers 14 residues. Unmatched junction bases numbered 11, after V lost 3 bases and J lost 7 bases. Written as DNA, the CDR3 is TGCAGCGTTGAGACCCACGAGGGGGCGCGTGGCTACACCTTC. Protein sequence: CSVETHEGARGYTF.

CDR3 nucleotide sequence: TGTGCAAGTCCATCTTCGGGGGACGTCCCCTACGAGCAGTACTTC. Translation: CASPSSGDVPYEQYF. J is TRBJ2-7 and V is TRBV12-2; the table's D call TRBD2 went unverified against the DNA. TRBV12-2 is deemed a pseudogene. The CDR3 runs 15 residues.

The chain employs TRBV6-5 and TRBJ2-7, with 9 bases identical to TRBD2. This CDR3 is 15 amino acids long. J lost 0 bases, V lost 6 bases, and 6 bases had no gene match. Germline values: CDR1 MNHEY, CDR2 SVGAGI. The CDR3 DNA reads as TGTGCCAGCAGGGCCGGGACTAGCAGCTCCTACGAGCAGTACTTC. Translated, it gives CASRAGTSSSYEQYF.

This rearrangement joins TRBV5-6 to TRBJ2-7; tentative D call: TRBD1 (6 bases). Germline assignment: CDR1 SGHDT and CDR2 YYEEEE. The CDR3 runs 14 residues. Trimming cost V 1 base and J 4 bases, with 12 bases left between them. For the CDR3, the DNA is TGTGCCAGCAGCTTGTGGGGGCCTCTATACGAGCAGTACTTC. Translating it yields CASSLWGPLYEQYF.

This clone was counted many times. The genes are TRBV6-2 or TRBV6-3 and TRBJ1-2, with D unresolved. Per germline, CDR1 MNHEY and CDR2 SVGEGT. With 6 bases removed from V and 8 bases from J, the gap between germline ends came to 16 bases. This CDR3 comprises 13 residues. Here the CDR3 reads CASSPKLWEGYTF. DNA for the CDR3: TGTGCCAGCAGCCCAAAACTCTGGGAGGGCTACACCTTC.

This clone has only one observation. V gene TRBV2 combines with J gene TRBJ2-2, with 9 nucleotides matching TRBD2. With 3 bases clipped from V and 4 bases from J, the junction kept 6 bases outside the gene matches. The CDR3 contains 16 residues. From germline, CDR1 is SNHLY and CDR2 FYNNEI. CDR3 region: CASSDGAGGGTGELFF. The CDR3 nucleotides are TGTGCCAGCAGTGATGGAGCGGGAGGTGGCACCGGGGAGCTGTTTTTT. The whole variable domain, remainder taken from reference TRBV2 and TRBJ2-2, is EPEVTQTPSHQVTQMGQEVILRCVPISNHLYFYWYRQILGQKVEFLVSFYNNEISEKSEIFDDQFSVERPDGSNFTLKIRSTKLEDSAMYFCASSDGAGGGTGELFFGEGSRLTVL.

This chain uses TRBV6-5 with TRBJ1-3; 7 bases map to TRBD1. The germline V gene encodes CDR1 MNHEY and CDR2 SVGAGI. V was pared by 6 bases and J by 2 bases, with 4 bases of the junction left unmatched. This CDR3 contains 14 residues. This chain's CDR3 is CASRTQGAGNTIYF. The CDR3 DNA is TGTGCCAGCAGAACTCAGGGGGCTGGAAACACCATATATTTT.

This chain joins TRBV24-1 and TRBJ2-1; TRBD1 aligns across 8 bases. Losses at the gene ends were 4 bases for V and 8 bases for J; bases not matched to a gene: 12. Germline-derived CDR1 and CDR2 are KGHDR and SFDVKD. The CDR3 spans 16 residues. CDR3 sequence: CATSDQDRGNFDEQFF. For the CDR3, the DNA is TGTGCCACCAGTGACCAAGACAGGGGAAACTTCGATGAGCAGTTCTTC.

This chain uses TRBV28 with TRBJ2-7; a weak D match, TRBD2 (5 bases). The CDR3 is 13 amino acids. The V end was cut by 3 bases, the J end by 3 bases, with 9 bases between. CDR1 is MDHEN, CDR2 SYDVKM, per germline. The DNA for the CDR3 is TGTGCCAGCAGTTTCCGGGCGGGCTACGAGCAGTACTTC. Protein: CASSFRAGYEQYF.

The chain is built from TRBV9 and TRBJ2-3; 10 nucleotides line up with TRBD2. The germline V gene encodes CDR1 SGDLS and CDR2 YYNGEE. This CDR3 is 14 amino acids long. Trimming removed 1 base from V and 10 bases from J; junction bases left unmatched: 6. Here the CDR3 reads CASSVSAGGPPQYF. CDR3 coding DNA: TGTGCCAGCAGCGTATCAGCGGGAGGGCCCCCGCAGTATTTT. Complete variable domain (other parts from reference TRBV9 and TRBJ2-3): DSGVTQTPKHLITATGQRVTLRCSPRSGDLSVYWYQQSLDQGLQFLIQYYNGEERAKGNILERFSAQQFPDLHSELNLSSLELGDSALYFCASSVSAGGPPQYFGPGTRLTVL.

The V call is TRBV9, the J call TRBJ2-2; TRBD1 matches at 10 bases. The CDR3 runs 16 residues. V lost 3 bases and J lost 6; bases outside the gene matches: 8. Germline assignment: CDR1 SGDLS and CDR2 YYNGEE. The CDR3 DNA sequence: TGTGCCAGCAGCGAGTACGGGACAGGGGAGGCCGGGGAGCTGTTTTTT. Amino acids: CASSEYGTGEAGELFF.

The chain joins TRBV7-3 to TRBJ2-5, with 7 bases identical to TRBD1. From germline, CDR1 is SGHTA and CDR2 FQGTGA. There are 14 residues in the CDR3. V gave up 4 bases and J gave up 7 bases; unmatched junction bases: 9. The CDR3 nucleotides read TGTGCCAGCAGCTCGACAGGGTCTGGGGGGACCCAGTACTTC. This codes for CASSSTGSGGTQYF.

This clone was picked up one time. J is TRBJ1-6 and V is TRBV28; 8 bases are shared with TRBD1. The CDR3 contains 15 residues. With V trimmed by 4 bases and J by 4 bases, 3 bases remained unmatched. Germline V CDR1 and CDR2: MDHEN, SYDVKM. The CDR3 DNA is TGTGCCAGCAGTTCGGGACAGGATTATAATTCACCCCTCCACTTT. The encoded protein is CASSSGQDYNSPLHF.

The chain uses TRBV4-3 and TRBJ2-5, with 9 bases identical to TRBD2. From germline, CDR1 is LGHNA and CDR2 YSLEER. This CDR3 has 13 amino acids. Trimming cost V 5 bases and J 5 bases; bases outside gene matches: 3. CDR3 loop: CASSGLAGETQYF. Written as DNA, the CDR3 is TGCGCCAGCAGCGGGCTAGCGGGGGAGACCCAGTACTTC.

The J gene is TRBJ1-3, the V gene TRBV30, with D unclear. CDR3 length: 13 residues. Germline V gene sequence: CDR1 GTSNPN, CDR2 SVGIG (reference sequence). V was pared by 3 bases and J by 0 bases, with 6 bases between. The DNA of the CDR3 is TGTGCCTGGAGACCCAGCTCTGGAAACACCATATATTTT. Translated: CAWRPSSGNTIYF. The full variable domain, rest sourced from reference TRBV30 and TRBJ1-3, is SQTIHQWPATLVQPVGSPLSLECTVEGTSNPNLYWYRQAAGRGLQLLFYSVGIGQISSEVPQNLSASRPQDRQFILSSKKLLLSDSGFYLCAWRPSSGNTIYFGEGSWLTVV.

The V call is TRBV10-3, the J call TRBJ1-2, with a tentative D call TRBD1 (5 bases). The CDR3 consists of 18 residues. Deletions cut 3 bases from V and 3 bases from J, with 23 bases between. Germline loops: CDR1 ENHRY, CDR2 SYGVKD. This CDR3 is CAISDPNTPQARDYGYTF. CDR3 DNA sequence: TGTGCCATCAGTGACCCAAATACCCCACAGGCCCGGGACTATGGCTACACCTTC.

CDR3 nucleotides: TGTGCCAGCAGCTTAGAGTTACGGGGTGGCGGGGAGCTGTTTTTT. This translates into CASSLELRGGGELFF. The rearrangement uses TRBV7-8 and TRBJ2-2, with a tentative D call TRBD2 (5 bases). Trimming removed 1 base from V and 7 bases from J, with 13 bases in between. The CDR3 totals 15 residues. Germline CDR1 and CDR2: SGHVS and FQNEAQ.

This clone has just one count. The chain has TRBV9 and TRBJ1-6; D unclear. Trimming cost V 6 bases and J 7 bases, with 11 bases left between them. The CDR3 has 13 residues. CDR1 and CDR2 (germline): SGDLS, YYNGEE. CDR3 sequence reads: CASNPGGNSPLHF. Written as DNA, the CDR3 is TGTGCCAGCAATCCAGGAGGAAATTCACCCCTCCACTTT.

V gene TRBV7-3 combines with J gene TRBJ1-1, with D maybe TRBD1 (5 bases). Germline V lookup: CDR1 SGHTA, CDR2 FQGTGA. CDR3 length: 17 residues. V was cut by 2 bases and J by 0 bases, with 16 bases left in between. The CDR3 sequence: CASSLSASRGMNTEAFF. The CDR3, as DNA: TGTGCCAGCAGCTTATCGGCGTCCCGGGGGATGAACACTGAAGCTTTCTTT.

The chain links TRBV28 to TRBJ2-3; 7 bases are shared with TRBD1. The length of the CDR3 is 16 residues. V shed 4 bases and J 4 bases; nucleotides not matched to a gene: 11. Germline values: CDR1 MDHEN, CDR2 SYDVKM. The chain's CDR3 is CASSSILRQGPDTQYF. CDR3 sequence (DNA): TGTGCCAGCAGTTCGATTTTGCGACAGGGTCCAGATACGCAGTATTTT.

The rearrangement joins TRBV28 to TRBJ1-3, with D possibly matching TRBD1 (5 bases). CDR1 and CDR2 from the germline V gene are MDHEN and SYDVKM. The CDR3 contains 14 residues. Trimming pared 6 bases from V and 0 bases from J, leaving 9 bases between. The CDR3 nucleotides read TGTGCCAGCAGGCCCGGGGGCTCTGGAAACACCATATATTTT. It encodes CASRPGGSGNTIYF.